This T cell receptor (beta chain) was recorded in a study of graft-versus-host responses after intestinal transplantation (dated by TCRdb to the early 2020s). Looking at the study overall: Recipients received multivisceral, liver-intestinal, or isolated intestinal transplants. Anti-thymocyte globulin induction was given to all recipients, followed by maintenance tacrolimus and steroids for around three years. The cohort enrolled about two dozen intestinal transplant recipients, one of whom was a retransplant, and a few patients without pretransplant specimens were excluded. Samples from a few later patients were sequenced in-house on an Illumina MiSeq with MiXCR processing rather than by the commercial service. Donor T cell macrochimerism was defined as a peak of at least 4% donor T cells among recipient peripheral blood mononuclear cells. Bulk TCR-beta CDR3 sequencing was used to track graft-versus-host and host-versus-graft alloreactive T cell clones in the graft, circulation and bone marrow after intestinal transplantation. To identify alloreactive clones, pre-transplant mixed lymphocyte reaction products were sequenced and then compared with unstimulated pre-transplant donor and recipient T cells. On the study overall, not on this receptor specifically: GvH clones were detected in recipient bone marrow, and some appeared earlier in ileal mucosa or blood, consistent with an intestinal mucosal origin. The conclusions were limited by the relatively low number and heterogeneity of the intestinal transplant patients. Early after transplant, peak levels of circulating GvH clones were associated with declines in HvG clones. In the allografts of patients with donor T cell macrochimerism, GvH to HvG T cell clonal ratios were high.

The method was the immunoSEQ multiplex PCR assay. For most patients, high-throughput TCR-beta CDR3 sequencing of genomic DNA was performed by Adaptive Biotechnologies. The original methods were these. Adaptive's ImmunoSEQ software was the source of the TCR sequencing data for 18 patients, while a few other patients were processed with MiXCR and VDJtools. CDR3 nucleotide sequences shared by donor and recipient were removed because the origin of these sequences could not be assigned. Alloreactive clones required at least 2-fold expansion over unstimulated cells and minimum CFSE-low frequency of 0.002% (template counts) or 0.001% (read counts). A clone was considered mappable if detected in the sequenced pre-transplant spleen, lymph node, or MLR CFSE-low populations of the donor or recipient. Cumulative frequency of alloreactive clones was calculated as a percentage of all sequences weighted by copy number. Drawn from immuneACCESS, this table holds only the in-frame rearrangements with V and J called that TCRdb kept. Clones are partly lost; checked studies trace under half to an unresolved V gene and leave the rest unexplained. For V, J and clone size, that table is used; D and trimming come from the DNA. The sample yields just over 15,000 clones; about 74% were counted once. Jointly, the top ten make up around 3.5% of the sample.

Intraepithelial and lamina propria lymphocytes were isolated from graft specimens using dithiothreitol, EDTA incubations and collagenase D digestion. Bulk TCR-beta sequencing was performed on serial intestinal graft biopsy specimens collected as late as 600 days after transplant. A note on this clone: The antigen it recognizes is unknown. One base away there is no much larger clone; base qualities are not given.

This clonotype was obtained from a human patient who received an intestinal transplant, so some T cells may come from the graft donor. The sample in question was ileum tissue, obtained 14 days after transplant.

The CDR3 has the sequence CATNKDLGRGYGYTF. The bases are TGTGCCACCAATAAGGATCTGGGGCGCGGCTATGGCTACACCTTC. In this chain, TRBV15 is recombined with TRBJ1-2, with TRBD1 as a weak D call on 5 bases. The CDR3 goes from the cysteine to the phenylalanine over 15 residues. Solely the CDR3 DNA is kept, with 45 bases framed from the first base. V loses 7 bases of germline sequence and J loses 4 bases, and the interval between the two ends is 19 bases. The germline V gene (reference sequence) gives CDR1 as LNHNV and CDR2 as YYDKDF.